The subject of this entry is one T cell receptor (beta chain). This sample is part of a study of T cell changes during pregnancy in multiple sclerosis. Germline V gene lookup returns CDR1 WNHNN and CDR2 SYGVQD (reference sequence). J was trimmed by 0 bases and V by 6 bases; bases with no gene match: 2. The CDR3 loop spans 14 amino acids. The data were produced by immunoSEQ multiplex PCR, yet TCRdb's version contains in-frame clones alone and is incomplete. The profile shows about 38,000 clones, 70% to 90% of them singletons. The material sequenced was CD8+ T cells from peripheral blood mononuclear cells, taken in the third trimester of pregnancy. The chain uses TRBV10-1 and TRBJ1-5; 7 bases line up with TRBD1. This receptor was taken from a female donor with multiple sclerosis, enrolled in a pregnancy study. Written as DNA, the CDR3 is TGCGCCAGCAGGACAGGGTATAGCAATCAGCCCCAGCATTTT. Protein product: CASRTGYSNQPQHF.